These 20 T cell receptor beta chains originate from one sample sequenced in a study of blood T cells in healthy people across ages. The use of a sample-barcoded 5' primer and a J-beta primer mix characterized a second PCR of roughly 6 to 11 cycles. TCRdb analysed the 5' RACE reads with MiXCR anew, one entry per CDR3 protein. Seen here are 800,000 to 1,000,000 distinct CDR3 sequences, roughly 50% observed once, and the top ten hold 10% to 15%. The specimen sequenced was blood. The source is a man aged 30 to 45 in good health.

This clonotype has more than one count but fewer than ten. V and J are TRBV30 and TRBJ2-7; maybe TRBD1 (6 bases). Germline V gene data show CDR1 as GTSNPN and CDR2 as SVGIG (reference sequence). This CDR3 is built from 14 residues. The ends were cut back, 3 bases at V and 3 bases at J, with 15 bases in the middle. The CDR3 loop reads CAWREPGTFYEQYF. The CDR3 DNA is TGTGCCTGGAGGGAGCCCGGGACATTCTACGAGCAGTACTTC.

The rearrangement links TRBV24-1 to TRBJ2-1; 9 bases match TRBD2. In germline, CDR1 is KGHDR, CDR2 SFDVKD. The CDR3 runs to 16 residues. J was trimmed by 9 bases and V by 8 bases; bases with no gene match: 16. Written as DNA, the CDR3 is TGTGCCACCAATTCCGCGGGACTAGCAGGCGACAGTGAGCAGTTCTTC. As protein: CATNSAGLAGDSEQFF.

The chain employs TRBV6-1 and TRBJ1-2; D possibly corresponds to TRBD1 (6 bases). The CDR3 runs to 15 residues. Trimming removed 5 bases at V and 3 bases at J, with 16 bases between. The germline V gene has CDR1 MNHNS and CDR2 SASEGT. CDR3 sequence reads: CASSRHRDPDYGYTF. CDR3 in DNA: TGTGCCAGCAGTAGGCACAGGGATCCGGACTATGGCTACACCTTC.

The chain is built from TRBV4-1 and TRBJ2-7; TRBD2 matches at 7 bases. The length of the CDR3 is 14 residues. Germline CDR1 reads MGHRA; CDR2 reads YSYEKL. The trim removed 1 base at V and 3 bases at J, leaving 3 bases unmatched. In DNA form, the CDR3 reads TGCGCCAGCAGCCAAGGGACTAGGGGCTACGAGCAGTACTTC. It translates to CASSQGTRGYEQYF.

This clonotype was detected only a few times. V gene TRBV24-1 combines with J gene TRBJ1-2, with D unclear. The CDR3 is made up of 14 amino acids. V lost 4 bases and J lost 4, with 12 bases in between. Germline CDR1 is KGHDR and CDR2 is SFDVKD. CDR3: CATSEAARPYGYTF. CDR3 nucleotides: TGTGCCACCAGTGAAGCAGCACGCCCCTATGGCTACACCTTC.

CDR3 protein: CASSYSGLIDQPQHF. Written as DNA, the CDR3 is TGTGCCAGCAGTTACTCAGGACTGATAGATCAGCCCCAGCATTTT. The chain recombines TRBV6-5 with TRBJ1-5; D is unclear. The CDR3 runs 15 residues. V shed 0 bases and J shed 5 bases, with 11 bases lying between them. Germline V gene lookup returns CDR1 MNHEY and CDR2 SVGAGI.

Here the CDR3 DNA reads TGTGCCAGCAGCGTAGTAGGCGGACGGACGGGCACAGATACGCAGTATTTT. This codes for CASSVVGGRTGTDTQYF. The chain couples TRBV9 to TRBJ2-3, with D unresolved. The CDR3 covers 17 residues. The V gene's germline CDR1 is SGDLS and CDR2 YYNGEE. V lost 0 bases and J lost 1, with 15 bases in between.

The rearrangement links TRBV5-1 to TRBJ2-7; D is undetermined. The V gene's germline CDR1 is SGHRS and CDR2 YFSETQ. The CDR3 spans 14 residues. V was cut by 0 bases and J by 2 bases, with 9 bases left in between. The DNA for the CDR3 is TGCGCCAGCAGCTTGGATCTGGAGACCTACGAGCAGTACTTC. It encodes CASSLDLETYEQYF.

There are a few counts of this clonotype. The chain is built from TRBV12-3 or TRBV12-4 and TRBJ2-1; D is uncertain. Between the trimmed V and J ends, which lost 2 bases and 5 bases, there was a span of 16 bases. The CDR3 is 16 amino acids. CDR3 protein: CASSLMSITAHNEQFF. In DNA form, the CDR3 reads TGTGCCAGCAGTTTAATGTCGATAACGGCCCACAATGAGCAGTTCTTC.

V usage is TRBV29-1 and J usage is TRBJ1-2; TRBD1 matches 10 bases. The V and J ends lost 5 bases and 4 bases, in that order; junction bases with no gene match: 4. The germline gives CDR1 SQVTM, CDR2 ANQGSEA. The CDR3 has 13 amino acids. CDR3 protein: CSVRQGASYGYTF. The DNA of the CDR3 is TGCAGCGTTCGACAGGGGGCAAGCTATGGCTACACCTTC.

The chain links TRBV7-9 to TRBJ2-5; D is unresolved. Trimming removed 1 base from V and 11 bases from J, with 20 bases in between. The CDR3 extends over 15 amino acids. Germline V gives CDR1 SEHNR, CDR2 FQNEAQ (reference sequence). This chain's CDR3 is CASSLGLNRNNEQYF. The CDR3 DNA reads TGTGCCAGCAGCTTAGGTTTAAATCGCAACAATGAGCAGTACTTC. The whole variable domain, remainder taken from reference TRBV7-9 and TRBJ2-5, is DTGVSQNPRHKITKRGQNVTFRCDPISEHNRLYWYRQTLGQGPEFLTYFQNEAQLEKSRLLSDRFSAERPKGSFSTLEIQRTEQGDSAMYLCASSLGLNRNNEQYFGPGTRLLVL.

This clonotype was seen more than once but under ten times. The chain joins TRBV5-6 to TRBJ2-7; D unclear. Germline V CDR1 and CDR2: SGHDT, YYEEEE. V was shortened by 5 bases and J by 1 base, with 7 bases between the two germline ends. The CDR3 sequence is 12 residues long. This CDR3 reads CASRKTSYEQYF. In nucleotides, the CDR3 is TGTGCCAGCAGGAAGACGTCCTACGAGCAGTACTTC.

The CDR3 loop is CASSQTVPNYGYTF. In DNA, the CDR3 is TGTGCCAGCAGCCAGACCGTACCCAACTATGGCTACACCTTC. The rearrangement joins TRBV4-2 to TRBJ1-2, with D uncertain. Trimming cost V 3 bases and J 2 bases, with 10 bases left between them. The germline V gene has CDR1 LGHNA and CDR2 YNFKEQ. CDR3 length: 14 residues.

This sequence joins TRBV6-5 and TRBJ1-1; D not certain. CDR1 is MNHEY, CDR2 SVGAGI, per germline. V gave up 5 bases and J gave up 1 base, with 5 bases separating them. The CDR3 totals 12 residues. CDR3: CASSRRNTEAFF. The CDR3 DNA reads as TGTGCCAGCAGTCGACGGAACACTGAAGCTTTCTTT.

The chain recombines TRBV4-3 with TRBJ2-3; TRBD2 might be the D (6 bases). V gave up 7 bases and J gave up 2 bases, with 13 bases separating them. This CDR3 comprises 14 residues. Germline assignment: CDR1 LGHNA and CDR2 YSLEER. In DNA, the CDR3 is TGCGCCAGCAACGACGGAGGGTCCACAGATACGCAGTATTTT. Residues: CASNDGGSTDTQYF.

In its sample, this clonotype was seen a few times. The rearrangement links TRBV10-3 to TRBJ1-1; no clear D. The CDR3 is 14 residues long. CDR1 ENHRY and CDR2 SYGVKD come from the germline V gene. V lost 3 bases and J 0 bases, leaving 8 bases between the germline ends. In DNA form, the CDR3 reads TGTGCCATCAGTGAACCTTCTTTGAACACTGAAGCTTTCTTT. This sequence encodes CAISEPSLNTEAFF.

The rearrangement links TRBV5-1 to TRBJ2-7, with D unclear. CDR1 is SGHRS and CDR2 is YFSETQ in the germline V gene. This CDR3 has 16 amino acids. The germline V and J ends were trimmed by 0 bases and 0 bases, with 13 bases remaining between them. CDR3 bases: TGCGCCAGCAGCTTGGTTTTTGAACATCCCTCCTACGAGCAGTACTTC. This encodes CASSLVFEHPSYEQYF.

As to this clonotype: This could be a read error, since a much larger clone is one nucleotide away. The genes are TRBV14 and TRBJ2-7; no reliable D call. This CDR3 region has 13 residues. The V gene's germline CDR1 is SGHDN and CDR2 FVKESK. CDR3 in amino acids: CASSQGHIYKQYF. The CDR3, as DNA: TGTGCCAGCAGCCAAGGACACATCTACAAGCAGTACTTC.

This clonotype was seen a handful of times. The chain joins TRBV29-1 to TRBJ2-7; 8 positions agree with TRBD1. The V segment lost 7 bases and the J segment 2 bases; nucleotides outside the gene matches: 10. CDR1 is SQVTM and CDR2 is ANQGSEA in the germline V gene. The CDR3 spans 14 residues. The CDR3 nucleotides are TGCAGCGCCGACAGGGGCACCTACCCCTACGAGCAGTACTTC. It specifies CSADRGTYPYEQYF.

This clonotype was recorded a few times. This chain uses TRBV6-2 or TRBV6-3 with TRBJ2-3; no definite D call. CDR1 and CDR2 (germline): MNHEY, SVGEGT. With 1 base removed from V and 2 bases from J, the gap between germline ends came to 7 bases. The CDR3 consists of 14 residues. In nucleotides, the CDR3 is TGTGCCAGCAGTTACTACGCGCTCACAGATACGCAGTATTTT. Translated, it gives CASSYYALTDTQYF.